Below are 12 T cell receptor beta chains sequenced from a single sample in a study of blood T cell repertoires in COVID-19. The data were produced by immunoSEQ multiplex PCR, yet TCRdb's version contains in-frame clones alone and is incomplete. The top ten hold roughly 2% of the sample, which has 210,000 or so clones, less than 90% seen once. Sequenced: peripheral blood. Receptor source: a woman aged 45-59 years with acute or convalescent COVID-19.

The chain employs TRBV4-3 and TRBJ1-2; the match to TRBD1 covers 7 bases. The CDR3 has 13 amino acids. After removal of 6 bases from V and 3 bases from J, the junction contained 4 bases not matched to a gene. Per the germline V gene, CDR1 is LGHNA and CDR2 is YSLEER. DNA for the CDR3: TGCGCCAGCAGTATAACAGGGGACTATGGCTACACCTTC. Translating gives CASSITGDYGYTF.

The chain combines TRBV6-5 with TRBJ2-7; 11 bases align to TRBD2. Germline CDR1 and CDR2: MNHEY and SVGAGI. V lost 7 bases to trimming and J lost 3 bases; unmatched junction nucleotides: 5. The CDR3 is made up of 14 amino acids. The CDR3 here is CASNPGTSGYEQYF. The CDR3 region has the DNA TGTGCCAGCAACCCAGGGACTAGCGGCTACGAGCAGTACTTC.

This rearrangement joins TRBV20-1 to TRBJ2-7, with 11 bases that match TRBD1. Losses at the gene ends were 3 bases for V and 5 bases for J; bases not matched to a gene: 6. Germline V CDR1 and CDR2: DFQATT, SNEGSKA (reference sequence). This CDR3 is built from 14 residues. CDR3 nucleotides: TGCAGTGCTAGTGGGACAGGGGGTAGCCACGAGCAGTACTTC. This translates into CSASGTGGSHEQYF.

The chain joins TRBV30 to TRBJ1-4; 8 bases are shared with TRBD1. CDR3 length equals 14 residues. V shed 4 bases and J 8 bases; nucleotides not matched to a gene: 9. CDR1 and CDR2 (germline): GTSNPN, SVGIG (reference sequence). The CDR3 protein is CAWMKDREGEKLFF. The CDR3 DNA is TGTGCCTGGATGAAGGACAGGGAGGGGGAAAAACTGTTTTTT.

V usage is TRBV19 and J usage is TRBJ1-5; D gene uncertain. The CDR3 is 14 residues long. Trimming left V 0 bases short and J 4 bases short, with 7 bases between. Germline loops: CDR1 LNHDA, CDR2 SQIVND (reference sequence). DNA for the CDR3: TGTGCCAGTAGTATAGATTACAGAAATCAGCCCCAGCATTTT. This encodes CASSIDYRNQPQHF. The variable domain in full, completed from reference TRBV19 and TRBJ1-5, reads DGGITQSPKYLFRKEGQNVTLSCEQNLNHDAMYWYRQDPGQGLRLIYYSQIVNDFQKGDIAEGYSVSREKKESFPLTVTSAQKNPTAFYLCASSIDYRNQPQHFGDGTRLSIL.

This rearrangement joins TRBV11-2 to TRBJ1-2; 10 bases map to TRBD1. This CDR3 contains 13 residues. Germline CDR1 is SGHAT and CDR2 is FQNNGV. V was clipped by 5 bases and J by 9 bases; unmatched bases: 6. The CDR3 DNA sequence: TGTGCCAGCAGCCCCGGACAGGGGGTTCGCTACACCTTC. It translates to CASSPGQGVRYTF.

The rearrangement joins TRBV10-3 to TRBJ1-3; D is possibly TRBD1 (5 bases). The germline V and J ends were trimmed by 6 bases and 2 bases, with 11 bases remaining between them. Germline CDR1 ENHRY, CDR2 SYGVKD. The CDR3 length is 14 residues. The DNA of the CDR3 is TGTGCCATCAGGGGGGGTTCGGCTGGAAACACCATATATTTT. Its translation is CAIRGGSAGNTIYF.

The chain carries TRBV7-2 and TRBJ2-5; TRBD2 aligns across 12 bases. With 6 bases clipped from V and 5 bases from J, the junction kept 7 bases outside the gene matches. The CDR3 contains 15 residues. In germline, CDR1 is SGHTA, CDR2 FQGNSA. CDR3 sequence (DNA): TGTGCCAGCAGGCTACTAGCGGGGGGCAGGGAGACCCAGTACTTC. Translation gives CASRLLAGGRETQYF.

The chain links TRBV10-1 to TRBJ2-5; the D is unclear. Germline V gene lookup returns CDR1 WNHNN and CDR2 SYGVQD (reference sequence). The germline V and J ends were trimmed by 7 bases and 7 bases, with 13 bases remaining between them. The CDR3 has 12 residues. The CDR3 sequence: CASNPAPGTQYF. CDR3 in DNA: TGCGCCAGCAATCCTGCCCCAGGGACCCAGTACTTC.

The rearrangement links TRBV15 to TRBJ2-1; 7 nucleotides line up with TRBD1. CDR1 and CDR2 (germline): LNHNV, YYDKDF (reference sequence). The CDR3 spans 17 residues. The ends lost 7 bases at V and 4 bases at J; junction bases unmatched: 16. The chain's CDR3 is CATTPIDRARVYNEQFF. The CDR3 DNA follows: TGTGCCACCACCCCGATAGACAGGGCCCGAGTGTACAATGAGCAGTTCTTC. Full variable domain (rest looked up from reference TRBV15 and TRBJ2-1): DAMVIQNPRYQVTQFGKPVTLSCSQTLNHNVMYWYQQKSSQAPKLLFHYYDKDFNNEADTPDNFQSRRPNTSFCFLDIRSPGLGDTAMYLCATTPIDRARVYNEQFFGPGTRLTVL.

The chain couples TRBV6-5 to TRBJ1-2, with D uncertain. The V end was cut by 0 bases, the J end by 6 bases, with 17 bases between. Germline assignment: CDR1 MNHEY and CDR2 SVGAGI. This CDR3 spans 16 amino acids. CDR3: CASSYSGSPRGNGYTF. CDR3 nucleotide sequence: TGTGCCAGCAGTTACTCCGGGAGCCCCCGCGGCAATGGCTACACCTTC.

The genes are TRBV2 and TRBJ2-3; the D is unclear. This CDR3 has 16 amino acids. Germline V CDR1 and CDR2: SNHLY, FYNNEI. V was shortened by 2 bases and J by 7 bases, with 19 bases between the two germline ends. In DNA, the CDR3 is TGTGCCAGCAGTGAACCTCTAGGCACCAACAAGAATACGCAGTATTTT. Protein product: CASSEPLGTNKNTQYF.